A single sample gave rise to the 30 T cell receptor beta chains below, sequenced in a study of identifying expanded T cells in peripheral blood. The method was immunoSEQ multiplex PCR; TCRdb's version includes in-frame clones alone and lacks a portion of them. The table has just over 90,000 clones, roughly 86% seen once. The sample comprised blood. These TCRs come from a person aged 18 to 69 in good health.

The CDR3 DNA is TGTGCCAGTAGTATCCTGTCGGACGGCGGAAACACCATATATTTT. Its translation is CASSILSDGGNTIYF. V gene TRBV19 combines with J gene TRBJ1-3; unclear D gene. The V end was cut by 3 bases, the J end by 4 bases, with 13 bases between. The CDR3 has 15 residues. Germline CDR1 LNHDA, CDR2 SQIVND (reference sequence).

The chain is built from TRBV6-5 and TRBJ1-5; D ambiguous. The CDR3 is 13 residues long. Trimming removed 3 bases at V and 1 base at J, with 4 bases between. The V gene's germline CDR1 is MNHEY and CDR2 SVGAGI. The CDR3 coding sequence is TGTGCCAGCAGTTATACAAGCAATCAGCCCCAGCATTTT. As protein: CASSYTSNQPQHF.

The V call is TRBV29-1, the J call TRBJ2-1; a weak D match, TRBD2 (6 bases). CDR1 is SQVTM and CDR2 is ANQGSEA in the germline V gene. The CDR3 is made up of 12 amino acids. V was cut by 7 bases and J by 8 bases, with 15 bases left in between. The CDR3 protein is CSADYSGDEQFF. The CDR3 nucleotides read TGCAGCGCCGACTATAGCGGCGATGAGCAGTTCTTC.

The rearrangement uses TRBV29-1 and TRBJ2-5; D might be TRBD1 or TRBD2, each matching 6 bases. Germline assignment: CDR1 SQVTM and CDR2 ANQGSEA. CDR3 length: 14 amino acids. V dropped 6 bases and J dropped 2 bases, with 16 bases sitting between them. CDR3 DNA sequence: TGCAGCGTGCCCCGCGGGACACAGCAAGAGACCCAGTACTTC. This codes for CSVPRGTQQETQYF.

This clone was seen only a few times. This chain uses TRBV7-2 with TRBJ2-3, with 8 positions matching TRBD2. Looked up from germline, CDR1 is SGHTA and CDR2 is FQGNSA. J gave up 0 bases and V 4 bases, and 12 bases lay outside the gene matches. This CDR3 is 18 amino acids long. The CDR3 DNA reads as TGTGCCAGCAGCTCAAACGGGCGCGGGGGGACTAGCACAGATACGCAGTATTTT. This translates into CASSSNGRGGTSTDTQYF.

This clone was detected only once. The gene calls are TRBV7-6 and TRBJ1-1; TRBD1 aligns across 7 bases. CDR3 length: 15 residues. Looked up from germline, CDR1 is SGHVS and CDR2 is FNYEAQ. The ends lost 1 base at V and 0 bases at J; junction bases unmatched: 2. The CDR3 reads CASSLGQGVNTEAFF. In DNA form, the CDR3 reads TGTGCCAGCAGCTTAGGTCAGGGGGTGAACACTGAAGCTTTCTTT.

This chain links TRBV28 with TRBJ1-5; maybe TRBD1 (5 bases). Trimming removed 3 bases at V and 3 bases at J, with 9 bases between. The CDR3 runs 14 residues. Per the germline V gene, CDR1 is MDHEN and CDR2 is SYDVKM. The CDR3 sequence: CASSLGPANQPQHF. As DNA, the CDR3 is TGTGCCAGCAGTTTGGGACCTGCCAATCAGCCCCAGCATTTT.

This chain uses TRBV27 with TRBJ1-4; D is undetermined. Germline loops: CDR1 MNHEY, CDR2 SMNVEV (reference sequence). This CDR3 is built from 13 residues. V was cut by 1 base and J by 5 bases, with 5 bases left in between. CDR3 nucleotide sequence: TGTGCCAGCAGTTTATATTCCAATGAAAAACTGTTTTTT. Residues: CASSLYSNEKLFF.

V usage is TRBV7-9 and J usage is TRBJ1-5; TRBD1 matches 11 bases. The CDR3 is made up of 15 amino acids. The V gene's germline CDR1 is SEHNR and CDR2 FQNEAQ (reference sequence). V lost 5 bases to trimming and J lost 6 bases; unmatched junction nucleotides: 6. The CDR3 sequence: CASSKGQGVSQPQHF. The CDR3 nucleotides read TGTGCCAGCAGCAAGGGACAGGGGGTCTCTCAGCCCCAGCATTTT.

This chain connects TRBV9 to TRBJ1-3; unclear D gene. Germline V lookup: CDR1 SGDLS, CDR2 YYNGEE. The V and J ends lost 0 bases and 4 bases respectively, with 5 bases between them. CDR3 length equals 13 residues. In DNA, the CDR3 is TGTGCCAGCAGCGTAGAACAGGGAAACACCATATATTTT. Amino acid sequence: CASSVEQGNTIYF.

The chain carries TRBV28 and TRBJ2-7; the D gene is possibly TRBD1 (6 bases). Germline V lookup: CDR1 MDHEN, CDR2 SYDVKM. V lost 6 bases to trimming and J lost 5 bases, with 20 bases between them. The CDR3 length is 15 residues. This CDR3 reads CASRIGQGWAHEQYF. DNA for the CDR3: TGTGCCAGCAGGATCGGGCAGGGGTGGGCCCACGAGCAGTACTTC.

The V and J genes are TRBV5-4 and TRBJ1-1, with a tentative D call TRBD1 (5 bases). Trimming removed 0 bases from V and 3 bases from J, with 9 bases in between. CDR1 is SGHNT, CDR2 YYREEE, per germline (reference sequence). The CDR3 has 14 residues. The CDR3 reads CASSLAGLYTEAFF. CDR3 nucleotides: TGTGCCAGCAGCTTGGCAGGGTTGTACACTGAAGCTTTCTTT.

This chain uses TRBV28 with TRBJ1-1, with a tentative D call TRBD1 (5 bases). Trimming removed 9 bases at V and 3 bases at J, with 23 bases between. CDR1 is MDHEN and CDR2 is SYDVKM in the germline V gene. CDR3 length: 16 amino acids. The CDR3 DNA is TGTGCCAGTGAGGGACTTGCGGCCACCACGGACACTGAAGCTTTCTTT. Its translation is CASEGLAATTDTEAFF. Drawing the rest from reference TRBV28 and TRBJ1-1, the complete variable domain is DVKVTQSSRYLVKRTGEKVFLECVQDMDHENMFWYRQDPGLGLRLIYFSYDVKMKEKGDIPEGYSVSREKKERFSLILESASTNQTSMYLCASEGLAATTDTEAFFGQGTRLTVV.

This rearrangement joins TRBV27 to TRBJ2-7; D uncertain. The CDR3 covers 14 residues. Trimming left V 4 bases short and J 4 bases short, with 14 bases between. CDR1 is MNHEY, CDR2 SMNVEV, per germline (reference sequence). The CDR3: CASSYTGPEYEQYF. The CDR3 region has the DNA TGTGCCAGCAGTTACACCGGGCCTGAATACGAGCAGTACTTC.

The V and J genes are TRBV13 and TRBJ2-7, with D possibly being TRBD1 or TRBD2 (5 bases each). Trimming took off 0 bases at V and 5 bases at J, with 11 bases between the two ends. The CDR3 has 14 residues. Germline lookup yields CDR1 PRHDT and CDR2 FYEKMQ (reference sequence). CDR3 sequence reads: CASSLGEGWDEQYF. In DNA form, the CDR3 reads TGTGCCAGCAGCTTAGGTGAGGGGTGGGACGAGCAGTACTTC.

The chain is built from TRBV27 and TRBJ1-6, with D unclear. The germline V gene has CDR1 MNHEY and CDR2 SMNVEV (reference sequence). The CDR3 covers 17 residues. Trimming removed 3 bases from V and 4 bases from J, with 16 bases in between. The CDR3 DNA follows: TGTGCCAGCAGTTTTTCTCCTCCGGGATTATATAATTCACCCCTCCACTTT. Translating it yields CASSFSPPGLYNSPLHF.

The chain carries TRBV7-7 and TRBJ2-7; D may be TRBD2 (5 bases). CDR1 and CDR2 (germline): SSHAT, FNYEAQ (reference sequence). V was trimmed by 5 bases and J by 3 bases, leaving 14 bases between them. The CDR3 length is 14 residues. The CDR3 DNA is TGTGCCAGCAGCCTTCGCGAGGGAAACTACGAGCAGTACTTC. Its translation: CASSLREGNYEQYF.

The chain uses TRBV11-2 and TRBJ1-1; D is uncertain. This CDR3 comprises 13 residues. The V gene's germline CDR1 is SGHAT and CDR2 FQNNGV. V shed 1 base and J shed 2 bases, with 5 bases lying between them. The CDR3 sequence: CASSLGRNTEAFF. CDR3 coding DNA: TGTGCCAGCAGCTTAGGAAGAAACACTGAAGCTTTCTTT.

This clone appeared a single time. V gene TRBV5-1 combines with J gene TRBJ1-1; TRBD1 is a possible D gene (5 bases). CDR3 size: 14 residues. The ends were cut back, 5 bases at V and 4 bases at J, with 15 bases in the middle. Germline CDR1 and CDR2: SGHRS and YFSETQ. CDR3: CASSESGYGTEAFF. Here the CDR3 DNA reads TGCGCCAGCAGTGAGTCAGGGTACGGCACTGAAGCTTTCTTT.

The chain is built from TRBV19 and TRBJ2-1, with TRBD2 as a possible D gene (5 bases). V shed 3 bases and J shed 0 bases, with 9 bases lying between them. The CDR3 sequence is 15 residues long. Germline V gives CDR1 LNHDA, CDR2 SQIVND (reference sequence). The CDR3 DNA sequence: TGTGCCAGTAGTATTTCGGGAAACTCCTACAATGAGCAGTTCTTC. Its protein product is CASSISGNSYNEQFF.

This rearrangement joins TRBV25-1 to TRBJ2-5; D is unresolved. The CDR3 covers 11 residues. Germline V CDR1 and CDR2: MGHDK, SYGVNS. Trimming left V 7 bases short and J 4 bases short, with 7 bases between. Here the CDR3 reads CASTGRETQYF. CDR3 DNA sequence: TGTGCCAGCACCGGAAGAGAGACCCAGTACTTC.

The chain recombines TRBV30 with TRBJ1-4, with 9 bases identical to TRBD1. Losses at the gene ends were 0 bases for V and 7 bases for J; bases not matched to a gene: 6. Germline V gene data show CDR1 as GTSNPN and CDR2 as SVGIG (reference sequence). The CDR3 totals 15 residues. The CDR3 is CAWSVLDRGGEKLFF. CDR3 nucleotides: TGTGCCTGGAGTGTACTGGACAGGGGCGGTGAAAAACTGTTTTTT.

The genes are TRBV11-2 and TRBJ2-2; a weak D match, TRBD2 (5 bases). The germline CDR1 and CDR2 sequences are SGHAT and FQNNGV. The CDR3 totals 14 residues. Trimming took 2 bases from V and 5 from J, leaving 9 bases between them. Here the CDR3 reads CASSLNTGTGELFF. CDR3 sequence (DNA): TGTGCCAGCAGCTTAAATACGGGAACCGGGGAGCTGTTTTTT. Drawing the rest from reference TRBV11-2 and TRBJ2-2, the complete variable domain is EAGVAQSPRYKIIEKRQSVAFWCNPISGHATLYWYQQILGQGPKLLIQFQNNGVVDDSQLPKDRFSAERLKGVDSTLKIQPAKLEDSAVYLCASSLNTGTGELFFGEGSRLTVL.

The rearrangement uses TRBV5-1 and TRBJ2-7, with D unresolved. Germline V gene data show CDR1 as SGHRS and CDR2 as YFSETQ. There are 15 residues in the CDR3. The V end lost 0 bases, the J end lost 0 bases, and 10 bases lay between the germline ends. The CDR3 reads CASSLGRVSSYEQYF. As DNA, the CDR3 is TGCGCCAGCAGCTTGGGAAGGGTGAGCTCCTACGAGCAGTACTTC. Together with reference TRBV5-1 and TRBJ2-7, the CDR3 gives the full variable domain: KAGVTQTPRYLIKTRGQQVTLSCSPISGHRSVSWYQQTPGQGLQFLFEYFSETQRNKGNFPGRFSGRQFSNSRSEMNVSTLELGDSALYLCASSLGRVSSYEQYFGPGTRLTVT.

This clone was detected only a few times. V is TRBV10-3 and J is TRBJ1-1; weak D call: TRBD1 (5 bases). This CDR3 is 15 amino acids long. Germline lookup yields CDR1 ENHRY and CDR2 SYGVKD. V was cut by 2 bases and J by 1 base, with 11 bases left in between. CDR3 protein: CAISEAQGGNTEAFF. CDR3 nucleotide sequence: TGTGCCATCAGTGAGGCTCAGGGTGGGAACACTGAAGCTTTCTTT.

V gene TRBV19 combines with J gene TRBJ1-5, with 7 bases lining up with TRBD1. V lost 7 bases, J lost 0 bases, and 12 bases stayed unmatched. The CDR3 loop spans 17 amino acids. Germline CDR1 is LNHDA and CDR2 is SQIVND (reference sequence). Here the CDR3 reads CASTSGQFTYSNQPQHF. The CDR3 DNA reads as TGTGCCAGTACCTCGGGACAGTTTACCTATAGCAATCAGCCCCAGCATTTT.

V and J are TRBV4-1 and TRBJ2-7; D is undetermined. Deletions cut 0 bases from V and 2 bases from J, with 8 bases between. The V gene's germline CDR1 is MGHRA and CDR2 YSYEKL. This CDR3 region has 14 residues. This CDR3 reads CASSQDQTAYEQYF. The CDR3 region has the DNA TGCGCCAGCAGCCAAGATCAAACCGCCTACGAGCAGTACTTC.

V is TRBV6-5 and J is TRBJ1-5, with 8 bases identical to TRBD1. This CDR3 has 15 amino acids. V shed 6 bases, J shed 4 bases, and the junction held 8 bases outside the gene matches. Germline-derived CDR1 and CDR2 are MNHEY and SVGAGI. The CDR3, as DNA: TGTGCCAGCAGCCCGACAGGGGCTGGTAATCAGCCCCAGCATTTT. This gives the protein CASSPTGAGNQPQHF.

This chain connects TRBV4-2 to TRBJ2-1; D is unresolved. The CDR3 has 12 amino acids. Germline V gene sequence: CDR1 LGHNA, CDR2 YNFKEQ. V lost 3 bases to trimming and J lost 8 bases, with 8 bases between them. This CDR3 is CASSHRVDEQFF. CDR3 nucleotides: TGTGCCAGCAGCCATCGGGTGGATGAGCAGTTCTTC.

The chain uses TRBV11-2 and TRBJ2-1; D could derive from TRBD1 or TRBD2 (5 bases each). V lost 0 bases to trimming and J lost 15 bases, with 12 bases between them. The CDR3 extends over 12 amino acids. Germline CDR1 reads SGHAT; CDR2 reads FQNNGV. The CDR3 DNA is TGTGCCAGCAGCTTAGATTGGGGGAGCGGGTTCTTC. Translating gives CASSLDWGSGFF.